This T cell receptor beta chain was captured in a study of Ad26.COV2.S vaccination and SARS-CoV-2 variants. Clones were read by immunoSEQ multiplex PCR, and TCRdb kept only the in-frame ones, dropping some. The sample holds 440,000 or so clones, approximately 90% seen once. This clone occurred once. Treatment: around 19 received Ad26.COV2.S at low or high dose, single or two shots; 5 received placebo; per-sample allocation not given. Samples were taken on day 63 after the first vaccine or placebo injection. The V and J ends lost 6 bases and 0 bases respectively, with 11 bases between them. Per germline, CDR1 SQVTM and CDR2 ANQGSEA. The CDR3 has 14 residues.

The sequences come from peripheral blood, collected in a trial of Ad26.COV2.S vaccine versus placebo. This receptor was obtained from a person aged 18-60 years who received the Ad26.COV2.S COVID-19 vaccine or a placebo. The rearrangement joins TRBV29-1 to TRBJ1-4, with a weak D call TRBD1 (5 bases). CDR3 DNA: TGCAGCGTCATGACAGCAGCAACTAATGAAAAACTGTTTTTT. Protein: CSVMTAATNEKLFF.